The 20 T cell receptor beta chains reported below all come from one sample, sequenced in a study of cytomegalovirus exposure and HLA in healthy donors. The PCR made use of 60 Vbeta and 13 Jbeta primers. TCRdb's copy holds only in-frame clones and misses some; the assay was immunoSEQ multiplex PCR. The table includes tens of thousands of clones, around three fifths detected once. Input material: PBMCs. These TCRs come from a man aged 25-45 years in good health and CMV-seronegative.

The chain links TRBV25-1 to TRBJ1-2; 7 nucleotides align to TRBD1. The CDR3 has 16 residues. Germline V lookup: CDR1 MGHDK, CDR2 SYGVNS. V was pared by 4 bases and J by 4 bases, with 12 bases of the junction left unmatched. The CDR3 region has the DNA TGTGCCAGCAGTGCACAACAGGGGAAGGGCTCCTATGGCTACACCTTC. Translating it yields CASSAQQGKGSYGYTF.

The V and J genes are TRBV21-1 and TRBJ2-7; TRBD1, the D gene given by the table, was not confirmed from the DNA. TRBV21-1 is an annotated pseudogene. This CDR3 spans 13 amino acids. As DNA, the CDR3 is TGTGCCAGCAGGAGGACAGATTACTACGAGCAGTACTTC. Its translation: CASRRTDYYEQYF.

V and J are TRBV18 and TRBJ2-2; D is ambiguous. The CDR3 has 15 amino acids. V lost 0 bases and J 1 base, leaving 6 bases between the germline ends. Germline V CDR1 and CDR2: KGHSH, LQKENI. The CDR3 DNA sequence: TGTGCCAGCTCACCACCTAGCAGGAACACCGGGGAGCTGTTTTTT. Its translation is CASSPPSRNTGELFF.

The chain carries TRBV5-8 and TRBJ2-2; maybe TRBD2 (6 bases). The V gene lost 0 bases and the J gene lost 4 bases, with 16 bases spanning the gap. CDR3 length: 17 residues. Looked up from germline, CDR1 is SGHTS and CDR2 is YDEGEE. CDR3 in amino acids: CASSLVMAGSSTGELFF. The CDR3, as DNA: TGTGCCAGCAGCTTGGTTATGGCGGGGTCGAGCACCGGGGAGCTGTTTTTT.

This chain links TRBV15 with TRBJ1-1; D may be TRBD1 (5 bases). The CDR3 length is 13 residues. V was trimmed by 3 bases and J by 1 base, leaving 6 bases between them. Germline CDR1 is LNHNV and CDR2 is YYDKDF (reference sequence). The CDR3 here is CATSSDRNTEAFF. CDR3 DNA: TGTGCCACCAGCAGCGACAGGAACACTGAAGCTTTCTTT.

The CDR3 sequence is CASSYRDQPQHF. The CDR3 DNA reads TGTGCCAGCAGCTACAGAGATCAGCCCCAGCATTTT. The chain links TRBV5-8 to TRBJ1-5; no definite D call. The CDR3 is 12 residues long. Germline-derived CDR1 and CDR2 are SGHTS and YDEGEE. Trimming stripped 3 bases from V and 5 bases from J, with 6 bases between.

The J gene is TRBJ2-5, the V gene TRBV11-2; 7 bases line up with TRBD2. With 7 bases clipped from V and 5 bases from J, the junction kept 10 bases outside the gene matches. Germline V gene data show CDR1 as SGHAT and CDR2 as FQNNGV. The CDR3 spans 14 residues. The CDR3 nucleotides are TGTGCCAGCATAAACCGGCGGGGAGGGGAGACCCAGTACTTC. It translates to CASINRRGGETQYF.

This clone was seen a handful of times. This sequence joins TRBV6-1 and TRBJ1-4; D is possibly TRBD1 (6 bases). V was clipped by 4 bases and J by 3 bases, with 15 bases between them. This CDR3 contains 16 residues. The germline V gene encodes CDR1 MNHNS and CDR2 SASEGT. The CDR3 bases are TGTGCCAGCAGTGCCGGGGGGCAGATACCTAATGAAAAACTGTTTTTT. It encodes CASSAGGQIPNEKLFF.

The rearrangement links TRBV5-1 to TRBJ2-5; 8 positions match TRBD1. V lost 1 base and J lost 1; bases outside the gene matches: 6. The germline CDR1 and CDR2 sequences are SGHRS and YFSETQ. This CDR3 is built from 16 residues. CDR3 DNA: TGCGCCAGCAGCTTGCATGGGACAGGAGTCCAAGAGACCCAGTACTTC. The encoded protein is CASSLHGTGVQETQYF.

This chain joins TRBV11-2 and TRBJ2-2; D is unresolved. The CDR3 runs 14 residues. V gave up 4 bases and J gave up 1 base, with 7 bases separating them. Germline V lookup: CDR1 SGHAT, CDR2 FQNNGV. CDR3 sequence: CASSSFRNTGELFF. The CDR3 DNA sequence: TGTGCCAGCAGCTCTTTCAGGAACACCGGGGAGCTGTTTTTT. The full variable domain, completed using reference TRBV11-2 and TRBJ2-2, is EAGVAQSPRYKIIEKRQSVAFWCNPISGHATLYWYQQILGQGPKLLIQFQNNGVVDDSQLPKDRFSAERLKGVDSTLKIQPAKLEDSAVYLCASSSFRNTGELFFGEGSRLTVL.

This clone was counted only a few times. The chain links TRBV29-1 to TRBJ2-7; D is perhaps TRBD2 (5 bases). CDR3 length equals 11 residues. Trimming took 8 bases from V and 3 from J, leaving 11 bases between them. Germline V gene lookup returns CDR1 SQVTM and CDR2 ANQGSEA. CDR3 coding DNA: TGCAGCTGTTCCCGGGACTACGAGCAGTACTTC. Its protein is CSCSRDYEQYF.

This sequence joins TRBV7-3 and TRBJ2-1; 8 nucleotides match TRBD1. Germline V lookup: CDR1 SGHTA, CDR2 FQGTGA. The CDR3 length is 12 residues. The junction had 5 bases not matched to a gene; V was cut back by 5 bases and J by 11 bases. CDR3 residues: CASSQDRVKQFF. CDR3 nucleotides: TGTGCCAGCAGCCAGGACAGGGTGAAGCAGTTCTTC. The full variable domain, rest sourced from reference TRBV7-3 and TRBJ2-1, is GAGVSQTPSNKVTEKGKYVELRCDPISGHTALYWYRQSLGQGPEFLIYFQGTGAADDSGLPNDRFFAVRPEGSVSTLKIQRTERGDSAVYLCASSQDRVKQFFGPGTRLTVL.

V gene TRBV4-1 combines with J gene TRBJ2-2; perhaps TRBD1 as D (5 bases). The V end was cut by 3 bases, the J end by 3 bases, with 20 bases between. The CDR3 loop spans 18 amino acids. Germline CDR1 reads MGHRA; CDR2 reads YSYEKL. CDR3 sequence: CASSQLIQGSRDTGELFF. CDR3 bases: TGCGCCAGCAGCCAGCTTATTCAAGGGTCCAGGGACACCGGGGAGCTGTTTTTT.

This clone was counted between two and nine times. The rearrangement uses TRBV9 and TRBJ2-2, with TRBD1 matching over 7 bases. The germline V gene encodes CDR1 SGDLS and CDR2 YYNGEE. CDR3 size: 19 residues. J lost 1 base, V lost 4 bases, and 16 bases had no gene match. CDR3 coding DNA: TGTGCCAGCAGCCTACAAAGTTACAGGGGCCTCCTGAACACCGGGGAGCTGTTTTTT. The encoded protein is CASSLQSYRGLLNTGELFF.

DNA for the CDR3: TGTGCCAGCAGCCTCGCTAGCGGGGGGGCCGGTGAGCAGTTCTTC. It yields the protein CASSLASGGAGEQFF. The V call is TRBV4-2, the J call TRBJ2-1; 12 bases match TRBD2. CDR1 and CDR2 (germline): LGHNA, YNFKEQ. The CDR3 contains 15 residues. V dropped 4 bases and J dropped 9; count of bases not matched to a gene: 7.

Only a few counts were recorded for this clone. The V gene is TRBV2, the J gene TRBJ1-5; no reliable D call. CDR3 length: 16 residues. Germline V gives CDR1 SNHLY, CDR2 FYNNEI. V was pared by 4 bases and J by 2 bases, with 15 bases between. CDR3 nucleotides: TGTGCCAGCAGTGGAGAACAATCGAGGGGCAATCAGCCCCAGCATTTT. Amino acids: CASSGEQSRGNQPQHF.

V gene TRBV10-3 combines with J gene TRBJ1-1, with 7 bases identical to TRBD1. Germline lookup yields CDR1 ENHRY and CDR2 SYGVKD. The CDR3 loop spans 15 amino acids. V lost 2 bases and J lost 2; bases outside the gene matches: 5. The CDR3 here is CAISEGNRGNTEAFF. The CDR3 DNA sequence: TGTGCCATCAGTGAGGGGAACAGGGGAAACACTGAAGCTTTCTTT.

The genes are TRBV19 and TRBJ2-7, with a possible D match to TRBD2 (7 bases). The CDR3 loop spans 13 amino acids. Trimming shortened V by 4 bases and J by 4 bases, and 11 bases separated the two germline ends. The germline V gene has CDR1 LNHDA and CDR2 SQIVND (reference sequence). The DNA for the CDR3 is TGTGCCAGTAGTACAGGGGAGGGATACGAGCAGTACTTC. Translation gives CASSTGEGYEQYF.

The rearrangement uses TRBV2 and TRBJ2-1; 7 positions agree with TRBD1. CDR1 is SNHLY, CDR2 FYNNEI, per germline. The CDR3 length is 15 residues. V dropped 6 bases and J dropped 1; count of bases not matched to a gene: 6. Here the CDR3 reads CASSAPGQSYNEQFF. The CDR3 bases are TGTGCCAGCAGCGCGCCGGGACAGTCCTACAATGAGCAGTTCTTC. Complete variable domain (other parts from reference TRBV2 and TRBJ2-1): EPEVTQTPSHQVTQMGQEVILRCVPISNHLYFYWYRQILGQKVEFLVSFYNNEISEKSEIFDDQFSVERPDGSNFTLKIRSTKLEDSAMYFCASSAPGQSYNEQFFGPGTRLTVL.

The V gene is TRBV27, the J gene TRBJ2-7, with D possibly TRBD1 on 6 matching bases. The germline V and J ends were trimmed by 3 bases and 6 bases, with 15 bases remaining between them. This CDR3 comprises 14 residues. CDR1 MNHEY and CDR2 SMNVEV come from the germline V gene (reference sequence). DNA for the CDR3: TGTGCCAGCAGTTTTGGGACATACCGGGGCGAGCAGTACTTC. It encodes CASSFGTYRGEQYF.